This TCR beta chain was recorded in a study of blood T cell repertoires in COVID-19. For the study at large: Acute and convalescent COVID-19 specimens originated in the United States, Italy and Spain. The cDNA or gDNA used as material had been derived from T cells, B-cell-depleted T cells, or PBMCs.

Authors' analysis steps: Amplification of reference gene primers provided the estimated nucleated cell counts. Assay: immunoSEQ multiplex PCR; the TCRdb copy retains only in-frame clones and omits some. V and J calls and clone size are those listed in that table; D and trimming were worked out from the DNA. The sample includes about 320,000 clones, 65% to 90% of them seen just once. From germline, CDR1 is MNHEY and CDR2 SVGAGI. V gave up 6 bases and J gave up 11 bases; unmatched junction bases: 5. The CDR3 has 11 amino acids. This clonotype was sampled from a human donor in a cohort sampled during active COVID-19. Sequencing was performed on peripheral blood. This rearrangement joins TRBV6-5 to TRBJ1-1; 8 nucleotides line up with TRBD1. The chain's CDR3 is CASSRQGRAFF. In DNA form, the CDR3 reads TGTGCCAGCAGCCGACAGGGGCGGGCTTTCTTT.